This TCR beta chain was identified in a study of regulatory T cells in long-lasting Graves disease. Across the study: A definition of persistent Graves' disease required over 5 years of antithyroid drugs plus positive TSH receptor antibodies.

V lost 3 bases and J lost 1; bases outside the gene matches: 10. CDR1 and CDR2 (germline): SGHDT, YYEEEE. This CDR3 comprises 18 residues. Stated time point: persistent/refractory GD, antithyroid drugs over 5 years with positive TRAb. The authors made the TCR library using RNA they extracted from PBMCs. Sequencing libraries for TCR beta were prepared with iRepertoire HTBI primers and Arm-PCR of CDR3 regions. TCRdb reanalysed the multiplex PCR reads using MiXCR and keeps one entry per CDR3 protein. The sample yields about 430,000 distinct CDR3 sequences, approximately 22% seen once. The specimen comprised peripheral blood mononuclear cells (PBMCs), sampled when the disease was refractory, from a patient treated with antithyroid drugs. This sequence was found in a female donor with Graves disease. The chain has TRBV5-6 and TRBJ2-1; TRBD1 matches at 10 bases. This CDR3 reads CASSYPTGGSISYNEQFF. The CDR3 DNA follows: TGTGCCAGCAGCTACCCGACAGGGGGCTCGATATCCTACAATGAGCAGTTCTTC.